This record looks at one T cell receptor beta chain sequence and its context. Its antigen is not identified. PCR involved 60 Vbeta and 13 Jbeta primers. The table came from immunoSEQ multiplex PCR; TCRdb's copy has only in-frame clones and leaves some out. This sample has over 80,000 clones, with around 73% found just once. These data are taken from a study of cytomegalovirus exposure and HLA in healthy donors. Findings and caveats of the study: Per a later analysis, 15,000 to 20,000 TCR beta sequences showed association with HLA alleles at 0.05 false discovery rate. Rare sequences made up most TCRs, while some public TCRs were found in many donors.

The sequence derives from a man aged 40-55 years in good health and CMV-seronegative. The sequencing input was PBMCs.

CDR3: CASSGSGRNYGYTF. In DNA form, the CDR3 reads TGCGCCAGCAGTGGGTCGGGGCGAAACTATGGCTACACCTTC. V usage is TRBV10-1 and J usage is TRBJ1-2, with a weak D call TRBD1 (5 bases). CDR3 length equals 14 residues. Trimming left V 4 bases short and J 2 bases short, with 11 bases between. Germline CDR1 and CDR2: WNHNN and SYGVQD (reference sequence).